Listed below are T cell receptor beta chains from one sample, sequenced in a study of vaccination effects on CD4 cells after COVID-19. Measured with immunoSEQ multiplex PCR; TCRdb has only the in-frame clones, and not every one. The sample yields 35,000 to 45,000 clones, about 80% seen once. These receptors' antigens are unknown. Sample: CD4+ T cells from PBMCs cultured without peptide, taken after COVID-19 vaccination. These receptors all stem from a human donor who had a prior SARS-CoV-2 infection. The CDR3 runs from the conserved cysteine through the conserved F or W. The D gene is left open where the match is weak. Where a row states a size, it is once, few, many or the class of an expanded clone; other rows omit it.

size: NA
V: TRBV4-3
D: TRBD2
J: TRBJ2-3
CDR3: CASSQPIAGSTDTQYF
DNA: TGCGCCAGCAGCCAACCAATAGCGGGGAGCACAGATACGCAGTATTTT

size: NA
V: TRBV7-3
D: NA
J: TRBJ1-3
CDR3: CASSFNSGNTIYF
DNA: TGTGCCAGCAGCTTCAACTCTGGAAACACCATATATTTT

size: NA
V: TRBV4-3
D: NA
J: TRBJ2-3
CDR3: CASSQMGVGVSTDTQYF
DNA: TGCGCCAGCAGCCAAATGGGGGTCGGAGTAAGCACAGATACGCAGTATTTT

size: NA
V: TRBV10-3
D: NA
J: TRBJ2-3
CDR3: CAISVEGVSTDTQYF
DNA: TGTGCCATCAGTGTTGAGGGGGTGAGCACAGATACGCAGTATTTT

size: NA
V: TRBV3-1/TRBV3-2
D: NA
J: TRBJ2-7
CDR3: CASSQMAGPYEQYF
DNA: TGTGCCAGCAGCCAAATGGCGGGGCCCTACGAGCAGTACTTC

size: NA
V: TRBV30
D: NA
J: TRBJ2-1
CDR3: CAWSINVAYNEQFF
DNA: TGTGCCTGGAGTATAAATGTCGCCTACAATGAGCAGTTCTTC

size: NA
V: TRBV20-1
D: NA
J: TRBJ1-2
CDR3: CSARVSVGYTF
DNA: TGCAGTGCTAGAGTTTCTGTGGGCTACACCTTC

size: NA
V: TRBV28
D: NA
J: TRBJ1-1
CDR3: CASSWGAGGFSEAFF
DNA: TGTGCCAGCAGTTGGGGTGCGGGGGGGTTCTCTGAAGCTTTCTTT

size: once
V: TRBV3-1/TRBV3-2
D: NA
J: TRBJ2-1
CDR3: CASSQGIYGNEQFF
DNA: TGTGCCAGCAGCCAAGGAATCTATGGCAATGAGCAGTTCTTC

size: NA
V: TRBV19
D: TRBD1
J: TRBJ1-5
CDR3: CASTQNRGGDQPQHF
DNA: TGTGCCAGTACTCAGAACAGGGGAGGGGATCAGCCCCAGCATTTT

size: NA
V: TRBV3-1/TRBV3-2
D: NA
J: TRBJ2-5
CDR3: CASSPRIGGGQETQYF
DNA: TGTGCCAGCAGCCCGCGTATTGGGGGCGGACAAGAGACCCAGTACTTC

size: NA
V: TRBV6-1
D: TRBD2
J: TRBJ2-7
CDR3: CASSEGLAGGGYEQYF
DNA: TGTGCCAGCAGTGAAGGGTTGGCGGGAGGTGGATACGAGCAGTACTTC

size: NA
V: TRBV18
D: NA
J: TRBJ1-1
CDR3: CASSPTTDMNTEAFF
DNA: TGTGCCAGCTCACCAACGACAGATATGAACACTGAAGCTTTCTTT

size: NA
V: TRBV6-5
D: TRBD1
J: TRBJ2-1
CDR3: CASSSTGGTQFF
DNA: TGTGCCAGCAGTTCCACAGGGGGCACTCAGTTCTTC

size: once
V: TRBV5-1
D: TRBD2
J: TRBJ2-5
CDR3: CASSPPSGSAQTQYF
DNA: TGCGCCAGCAGCCCCCCTAGCGGGAGCGCCCAGACCCAGTACTTC

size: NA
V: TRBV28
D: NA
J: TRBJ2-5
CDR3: CASSTPGAGETQYF
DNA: TGTGCCAGCAGTACCCCAGGGGCCGGGGAGACCCAGTACTTC

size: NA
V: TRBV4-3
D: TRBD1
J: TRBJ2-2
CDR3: CASSQEPPGQVNTGELFF
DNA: TGCGCCAGCAGCCAAGAACCTCCGGGACAGGTGAACACCGGGGAGCTGTTTTTT

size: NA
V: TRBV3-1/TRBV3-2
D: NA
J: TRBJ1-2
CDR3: CASSQGMGARGYGYTF
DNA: TGTGCCAGCAGCCAAGGGATGGGGGCACGGGGCTATGGCTACACCTTC

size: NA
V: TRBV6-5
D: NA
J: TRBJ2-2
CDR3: CASSSRPAAAGELFF
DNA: TGTGCCAGCAGCTCGCGTCCCGCGGCCGCCGGGGAGCTGTTTTTT

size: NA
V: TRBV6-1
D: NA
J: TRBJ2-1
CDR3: CASSEDPSYNEQFF
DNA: TGTGCCAGCAGTGAGGACCCATCCTACAATGAGCAGTTCTTC

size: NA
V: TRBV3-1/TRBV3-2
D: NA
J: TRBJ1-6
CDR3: CASSQDAGLRALHF
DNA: TGTGCCAGCAGCCAAGACGCCGGGCTTCGGGCCCTCCACTTT

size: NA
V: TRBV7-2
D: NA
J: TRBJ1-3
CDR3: CASSLAASSGNTIYF
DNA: TGTGCCAGCAGCTTAGCCGCGAGCTCTGGAAACACCATATATTTT

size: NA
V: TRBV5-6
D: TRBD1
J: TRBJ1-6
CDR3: CASSLNRGLSPLHF
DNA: TGTGCCAGCAGCTTGAACAGGGGGCTTTCACCCCTCCACTTT

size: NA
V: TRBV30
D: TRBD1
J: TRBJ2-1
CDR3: CAWSGNQGARYNEQFF
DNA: TGTGCCTGGAGTGGGAACCAGGGGGCGAGATACAATGAGCAGTTCTTC

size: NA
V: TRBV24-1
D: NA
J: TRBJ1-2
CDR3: CATSDYREEKGYTF
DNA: TGTGCCACCAGTGATTATCGGGAGGAGAAGGGCTACACCTTC

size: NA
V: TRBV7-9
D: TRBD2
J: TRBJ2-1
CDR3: CASSKTSGSGYGFF
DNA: TGTGCCAGCAGCAAGACTAGCGGGTCGGGTTATGGGTTCTTC

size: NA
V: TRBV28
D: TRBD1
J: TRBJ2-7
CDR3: CASRSLGQMEYF
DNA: TGTGCCAGCAGAAGTCTGGGACAGATGGAGTACTTC

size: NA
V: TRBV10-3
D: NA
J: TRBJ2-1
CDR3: CAISESLSRSYEQFF
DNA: TGTGCCATCAGTGAGTCTCTCTCTCGATCGTATGAGCAGTTCTTC

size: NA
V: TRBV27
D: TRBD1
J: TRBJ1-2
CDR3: CASRRTGQGALSGYTF
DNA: TGTGCCAGCAGGCGGACAGGACAGGGGGCCCTCTCTGGCTACACCTTC

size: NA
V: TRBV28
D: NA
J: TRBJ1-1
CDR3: CASSLQGYEAFF
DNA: TGTGCCAGCAGCTTACAGGGATATGAAGCTTTCTTT

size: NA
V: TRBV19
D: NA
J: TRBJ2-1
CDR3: CASSVHRVRGTEQFF
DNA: TGTGCCAGTAGCGTCCACAGGGTTCGGGGCACTGAGCAGTTCTTC

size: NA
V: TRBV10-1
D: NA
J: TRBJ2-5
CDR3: CASSESSGETQYF
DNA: TGCGCCAGCAGTGAGTCGAGTGGAGAGACCCAGTACTTC

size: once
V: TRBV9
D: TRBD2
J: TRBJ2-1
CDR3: CASSVDIAGEHEQFF
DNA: TGTGCCAGCAGCGTAGATATAGCGGGAGAGCATGAGCAGTTCTTC

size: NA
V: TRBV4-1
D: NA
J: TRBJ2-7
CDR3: CASSQDRAQGSYEQYF
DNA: TGCGCCAGCAGCCAAGATCGGGCTCAGGGCTCCTACGAGCAGTACTTC

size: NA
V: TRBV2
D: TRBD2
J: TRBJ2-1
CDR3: CASSGTSGDEQFF
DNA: TGTGCCAGCAGCGGTACTAGCGGCGATGAGCAGTTCTTC

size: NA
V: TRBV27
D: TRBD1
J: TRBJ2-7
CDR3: CASRKGDSYEQYF
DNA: TGTGCCAGCAGGAAAGGGGACAGCTACGAGCAGTACTTC

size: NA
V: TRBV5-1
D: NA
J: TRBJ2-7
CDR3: CASSSTGQVEREQYF
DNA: TGCGCCAGCAGCTCGACCGGGCAGGTGGAAAGAGAGCAGTACTTC

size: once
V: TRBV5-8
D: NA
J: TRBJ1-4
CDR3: CASSLGGFNEKLFF
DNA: TGTGCCAGCAGCTTGGGGGGGTTCAATGAAAAACTGTTTTTT

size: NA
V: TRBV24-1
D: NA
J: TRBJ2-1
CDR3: CATSDKDGLPYNEQFF
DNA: TGTGCCACCAGTGATAAGGACGGACTCCCCTACAATGAGCAGTTCTTC

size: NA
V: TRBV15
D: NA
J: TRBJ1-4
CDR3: CATSNRGPTNEKLFF
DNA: TGTGCCACCAGCAATCGGGGCCCAACTAATGAAAAACTGTTTTTT

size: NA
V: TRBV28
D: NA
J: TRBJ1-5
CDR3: CASRPQGHFSNQPQHF
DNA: TGTGCCAGCAGGCCGCAGGGACACTTTAGCAATCAGCCCCAGCATTTT

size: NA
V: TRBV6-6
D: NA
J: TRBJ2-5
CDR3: CASRGAGARETQYF
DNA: TGTGCCAGCAGGGGGGCGGGGGCCCGAGAGACCCAGTACTTC

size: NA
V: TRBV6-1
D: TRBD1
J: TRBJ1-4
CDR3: CASSEVRQGGPLATNEKLFF
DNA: TGTGCCAGCAGTGAAGTGAGACAGGGGGGACCTCTTGCAACTAATGAAAAACTGTTTTTT

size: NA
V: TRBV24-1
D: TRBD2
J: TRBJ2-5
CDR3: CATGEGETQYF
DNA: TGTGCCACCGGGGAGGGGGAGACCCAGTACTTC

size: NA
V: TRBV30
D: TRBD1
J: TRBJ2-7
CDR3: CAWSGDRGYEQYF
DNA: TGTGCCTGGAGTGGGGACAGGGGCTACGAGCAGTACTTC

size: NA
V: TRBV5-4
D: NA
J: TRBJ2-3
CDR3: CASSLDGRTDTQYF
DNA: TGTGCCAGCAGCCTGGATGGTCGCACAGATACGCAGTATTTT

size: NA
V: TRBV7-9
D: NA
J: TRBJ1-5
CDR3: CASSPGWNQPQHF
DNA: TGTGCCAGCAGCCCCGGTTGGAATCAGCCCCAGCATTTT

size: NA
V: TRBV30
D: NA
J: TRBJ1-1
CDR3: CAWSVFQYTEAFF
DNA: TGTGCCTGGAGTGTATTCCAGTACACTGAAGCTTTCTTT

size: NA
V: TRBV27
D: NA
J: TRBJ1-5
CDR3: CASSLFAQSNQPQHF
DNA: TGTGCCAGCAGTTTATTCGCACAAAGCAATCAGCCCCAGCATTTT

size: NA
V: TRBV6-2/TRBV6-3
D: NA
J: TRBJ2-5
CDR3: CASSSIGVSTLQETQYF
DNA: TGTGCCAGCAGTTCAATCGGGGTATCCACTCTCCAAGAGACCCAGTACTTC

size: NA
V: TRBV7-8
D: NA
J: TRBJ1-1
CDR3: CASSLSETNTEAFF
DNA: TGTGCCAGCAGCTTAAGTGAGACAAACACTGAAGCTTTCTTT

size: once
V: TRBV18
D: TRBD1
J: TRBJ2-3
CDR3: CASSQPGPQGADTQYF
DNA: TGTGCCAGCTCACAGCCGGGACCCCAGGGGGCAGATACGCAGTATTTT

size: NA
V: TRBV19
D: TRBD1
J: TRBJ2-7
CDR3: CASSSGTGFREQYF
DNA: TGTGCCAGTAGCTCCGGGACAGGGTTCCGCGAGCAGTACTTC

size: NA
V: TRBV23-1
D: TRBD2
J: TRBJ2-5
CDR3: CASSRSLLAGGGETQYF
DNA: TGCGCCAGCAGTCGTTCGTTACTAGCGGGAGGTGGAGAGACCCAGTACTTC

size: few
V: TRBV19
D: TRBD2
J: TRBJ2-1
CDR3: CASSIPGLAGDKQFF
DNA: TGTGCCAGTAGTATACCCGGACTAGCGGGAGATAAGCAGTTCTTC